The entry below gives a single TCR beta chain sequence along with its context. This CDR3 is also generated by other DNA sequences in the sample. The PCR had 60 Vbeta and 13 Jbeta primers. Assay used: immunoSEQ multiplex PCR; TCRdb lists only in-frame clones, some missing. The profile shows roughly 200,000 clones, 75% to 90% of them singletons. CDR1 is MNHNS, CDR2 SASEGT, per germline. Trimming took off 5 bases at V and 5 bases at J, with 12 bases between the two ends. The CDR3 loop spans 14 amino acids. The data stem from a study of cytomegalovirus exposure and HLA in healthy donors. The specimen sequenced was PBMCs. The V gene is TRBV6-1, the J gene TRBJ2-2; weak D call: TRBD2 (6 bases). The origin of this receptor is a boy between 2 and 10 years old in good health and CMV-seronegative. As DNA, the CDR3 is TGTGCCAGCAGTTCGTTTGGGGGGACCGGGGAGCTGTTTTTT. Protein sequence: CASSSFGGTGELFF.